This T cell receptor (beta chain) was obtained from a study of blood T cell repertoires in COVID-19. In the study overall: T cells, B-cell-depleted T cells, or PBMCs supplied cDNA or gDNA.

Trimming pared 0 bases from V and 0 bases from J, leaving 9 bases between. CDR3 length equals 16 residues. The germline V gene has CDR1 LNHNV and CDR2 YYDKDF (reference sequence). This clone has only a few counts. Here immunoSEQ multiplex PCR was the method, and the copy in TCRdb shows in-frame clones only, minus some. The sample holds some 350,000 clones; around 87% are singletons and the top ten take 0.95% to 1.1%. J is TRBJ2-1 and V is TRBV15; D is perhaps TRBD2 (5 bases). The source is a man younger than 35 who had recovered from COVID-19. Sequenced sample: PBMCs or T cells enriched from blood (not recorded which). The chain's CDR3 is CATSREFGSSYNEQFF. CDR3 sequence (DNA): TGTGCCACCAGCAGAGAATTTGGGAGCTCCTACAATGAGCAGTTCTTC.